This T cell receptor beta chain was observed in a study of blood T cell repertoires in COVID-19 (dated by TCRdb to 2018 to 2021). Some background on the complete study: Samples covering the acute and convalescent phases of COVID-19 were provided by collaborators in the United States, Italy and Spain. The repertoires were released in a freely available public database intended as a resource for research on the immune response to SARS-CoV-2. Subjects who had been exposed to COVID-19, were actively infected with it, or had recovered from it provided the deeply sampled blood TCRbeta repertoires that made up the dataset. Sample metadata almost always included a de-identified subject ID, COVID-19 status, age in years and sex. The samples were drawn from two sources: the first 160 participants of the ongoing ImmuneRACE study, and about 1,300 subjects contributed by 6 global collaborators. HLA class I and class II types, where available, came from metadata supplied by the sample provider rather than from assay-based typing. The material from the prospective study consisted of cDNA or gDNA derived from T cells, B-cell-depleted T cells, or PBMCs.

At one collaborating source in Seattle, patients were enrolled during active infection and were followed longitudinally through the course of disease. Collaborating institutions collected whole blood in K2EDTA tubes following their own protocols. For TCRbeta analysis, collaborator samples were shipped as frozen whole blood, as isolated PBMCs, or as DNA extracted from either sample type. The study at large found these results: Clinical and demographic metadata were provided uncurated, with the amount varying by source and participant.

Details on this clone: It has no known antigen specificity. No much larger clone is present one base from it, and per-base qualities are unavailable.

TCRbeta CDR3 regions were amplified from genomic DNA using the immunoSEQ Assay, a bias-controlled multiplex PCR. The published analysis was carried out like this. Nucleated cell counts per sample were estimated from amplification of reference gene primers within the assay. To quantify the absolute abundance of each unique TCRbeta CDR3 rearrangement, sequence reads were collapsed and filtered. For each sample, productive Simpson clonality was calculated by taking the square root of Simpson's diversity index across productive rearrangements. TCRdb retrieved this table from immuneACCESS and kept in-frame rearrangements only. Not all clones are present; in checked studies, unresolved V genes account for under half, and no reason is known for the remainder. V, J and clone size are taken as reported in that table, and D and trimming were inferred from the DNA itself. This sample has almost 200,000 clones in its table, and over 80% of those were observed once. The biggest ten clones account for 0.9% to 0.95% of the sample.

The clonotype was recovered from a man in his 60s with COVID-19, enrolled during active disease. The sample comprised peripheral blood.

The DNA is TGTGCCAGCAGCCATTCGGAGGCGACAGGGGCTTGGACCGGGGAGCTGTTTTTT. Its protein reads: CASSHSEATGAWTGELFF. This receptor chain uses TRBV3-1 (or the pseudogene TRBV3-2) and TRBJ2-2; TRBD1 lines up with 8 middle nucleotides. Germline trimming amounts to 3 bases on V and 5 bases on J, with 14 as the count of junction bases outside the gene matches. The CDR3 covers 18 residues, taking in both the cysteine and the phenylalanine. Kept here is only the CDR3 DNA, which spans 54 bases and is read in frame from base 1. The germline V gene (reference sequence) gives CDR1 as LGHDT and CDR2 as YNNKEL.